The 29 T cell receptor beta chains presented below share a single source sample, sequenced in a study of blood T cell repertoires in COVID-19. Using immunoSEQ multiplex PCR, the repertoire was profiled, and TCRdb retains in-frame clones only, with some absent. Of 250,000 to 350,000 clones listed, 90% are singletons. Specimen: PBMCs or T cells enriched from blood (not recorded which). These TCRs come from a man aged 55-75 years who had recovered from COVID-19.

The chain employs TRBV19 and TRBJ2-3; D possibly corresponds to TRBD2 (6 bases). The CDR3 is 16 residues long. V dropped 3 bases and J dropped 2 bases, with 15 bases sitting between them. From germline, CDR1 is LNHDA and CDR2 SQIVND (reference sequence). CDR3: CASSILGRGNTDTQYF. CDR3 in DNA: TGTGCCAGTAGTATTTTAGGGCGGGGAAACACAGATACGCAGTATTTT.

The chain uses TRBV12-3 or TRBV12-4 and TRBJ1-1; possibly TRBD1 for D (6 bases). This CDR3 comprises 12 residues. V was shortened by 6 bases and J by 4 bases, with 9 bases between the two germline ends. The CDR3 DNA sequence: TGTGCCAGCAGGGGAGGGGGCACTGAAGCTTTCTTT. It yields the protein CASRGGGTEAFF.

The CDR3 loop is CASSRPSGTTYEQYF. The CDR3 DNA is TGTGCCAGCAGCCGACCTAGCGGTACCACCTACGAGCAGTACTTC. The V call is TRBV11-3, the J call TRBJ2-7; TRBD2 matches 7 bases. Germline lookup yields CDR1 SGHNT and CDR2 YENEEA. Losses at the gene ends were 5 bases for V and 2 bases for J; bases not matched to a gene: 9. The CDR3 runs to 15 residues.

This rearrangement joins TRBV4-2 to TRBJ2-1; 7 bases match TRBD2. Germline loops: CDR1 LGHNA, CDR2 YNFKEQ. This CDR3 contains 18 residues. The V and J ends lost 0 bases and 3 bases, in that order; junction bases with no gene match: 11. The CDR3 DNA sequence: TGTGCCAGCAGCCAAGAAAGCCTAGCGGACCCTTTCTACAATGAGCAGTTCTTC. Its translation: CASSQESLADPFYNEQFF.

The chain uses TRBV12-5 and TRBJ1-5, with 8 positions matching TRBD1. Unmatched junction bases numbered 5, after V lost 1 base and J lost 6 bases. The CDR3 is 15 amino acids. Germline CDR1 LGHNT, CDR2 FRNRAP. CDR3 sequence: CASGLGHGTGQPQHF. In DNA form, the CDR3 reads TGTGCTAGTGGTTTGGGCCACGGGACAGGTCAGCCCCAGCATTTT. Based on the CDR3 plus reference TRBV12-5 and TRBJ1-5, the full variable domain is DARVTQTPRHKVTEMGQEVTMRCQPILGHNTVFWYRQTMMQGLELLAYFRNRAPLDDSGMPKDRFSAEMPDATLATLKIQPSEPRDSAVYFCASGLGHGTGQPQHFGDGTRLSIL.

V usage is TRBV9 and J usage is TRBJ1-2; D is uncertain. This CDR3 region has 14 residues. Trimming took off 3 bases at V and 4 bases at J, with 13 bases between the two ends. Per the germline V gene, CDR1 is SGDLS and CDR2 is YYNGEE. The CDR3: CASSAGSPSYGYTF. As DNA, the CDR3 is TGTGCCAGCAGCGCAGGCTCGCCATCCTATGGCTACACCTTC.

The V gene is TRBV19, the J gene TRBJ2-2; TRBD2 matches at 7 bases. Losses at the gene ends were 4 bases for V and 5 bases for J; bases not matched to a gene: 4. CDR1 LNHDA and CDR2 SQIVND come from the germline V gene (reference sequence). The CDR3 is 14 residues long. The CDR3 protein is CASSTTAGTGELFF. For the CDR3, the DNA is TGTGCCAGTAGTACCACAGCGGGGACCGGGGAGCTGTTTTTT.

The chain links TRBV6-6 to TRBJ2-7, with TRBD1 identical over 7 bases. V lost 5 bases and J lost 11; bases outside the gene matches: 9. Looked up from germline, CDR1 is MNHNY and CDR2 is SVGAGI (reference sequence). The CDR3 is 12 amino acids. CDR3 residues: CASSPRQGTEYF. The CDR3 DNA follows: TGTGCCAGCAGTCCAAGACAGGGTACTGAGTACTTC.

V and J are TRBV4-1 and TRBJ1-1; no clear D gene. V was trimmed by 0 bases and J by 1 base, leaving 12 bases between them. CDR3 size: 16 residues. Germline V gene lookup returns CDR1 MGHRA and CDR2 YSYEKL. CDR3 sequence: CASSQDHSRPNTEAFF. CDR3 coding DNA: TGCGCCAGCAGCCAAGATCACAGCCGGCCGAACACTGAAGCTTTCTTT.

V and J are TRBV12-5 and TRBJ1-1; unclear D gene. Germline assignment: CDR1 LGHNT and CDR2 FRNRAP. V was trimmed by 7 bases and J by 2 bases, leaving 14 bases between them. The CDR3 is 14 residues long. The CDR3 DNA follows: TGTGCTAGTGCCGCCCGACGGACTAACACTGAAGCTTTCTTT. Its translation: CASAARRTNTEAFF. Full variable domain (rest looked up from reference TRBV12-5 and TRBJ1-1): DARVTQTPRHKVTEMGQEVTMRCQPILGHNTVFWYRQTMMQGLELLAYFRNRAPLDDSGMPKDRFSAEMPDATLATLKIQPSEPRDSAVYFCASAARRTNTEAFFGQGTRLTVV.

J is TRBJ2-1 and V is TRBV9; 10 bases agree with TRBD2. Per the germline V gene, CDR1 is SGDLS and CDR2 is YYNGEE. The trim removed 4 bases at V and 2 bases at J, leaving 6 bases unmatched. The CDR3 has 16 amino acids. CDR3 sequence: CASSPASGSTYNEQFF. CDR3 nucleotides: TGTGCCAGCAGCCCCGCTAGCGGGAGTACCTACAATGAGCAGTTCTTC.

CDR3 nucleotides: TGTGCCAGCAGCAAAACAGGGGAAGGCATTGAAAAACTGTTTTTT. Translated: CASSKTGEGIEKLFF. The V gene is TRBV7-2, the J gene TRBJ1-4, with TRBD1 matching 7 bases. The V and J ends lost 5 bases and 7 bases, in that order; junction bases with no gene match: 10. CDR1 is SGHTA, CDR2 FQGNSA, per germline. This CDR3 contains 15 residues.

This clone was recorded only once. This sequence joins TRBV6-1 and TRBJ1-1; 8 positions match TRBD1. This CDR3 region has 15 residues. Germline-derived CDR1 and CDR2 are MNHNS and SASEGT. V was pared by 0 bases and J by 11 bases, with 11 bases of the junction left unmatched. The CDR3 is CASSEASGGRISAFF. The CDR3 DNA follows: TGTGCCAGCAGTGAAGCCTCAGGGGGCCGGATTTCGGCTTTCTTT.

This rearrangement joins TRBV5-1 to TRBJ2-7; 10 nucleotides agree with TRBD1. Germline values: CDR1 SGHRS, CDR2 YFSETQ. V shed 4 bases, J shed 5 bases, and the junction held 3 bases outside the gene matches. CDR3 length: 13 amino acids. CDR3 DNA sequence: TGCGCCAGCAGCCTAGGGACAGGGGACGAGCAGTACTTC. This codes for CASSLGTGDEQYF.

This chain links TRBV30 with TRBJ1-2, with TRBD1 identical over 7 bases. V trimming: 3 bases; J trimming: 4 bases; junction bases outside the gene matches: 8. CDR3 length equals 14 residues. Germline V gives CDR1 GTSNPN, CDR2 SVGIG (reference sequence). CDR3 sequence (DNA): TGTGCCTGGAGAAGGGTAGGGGGCGGCTATGGCTACACCTTC. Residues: CAWRRVGGGYGYTF.

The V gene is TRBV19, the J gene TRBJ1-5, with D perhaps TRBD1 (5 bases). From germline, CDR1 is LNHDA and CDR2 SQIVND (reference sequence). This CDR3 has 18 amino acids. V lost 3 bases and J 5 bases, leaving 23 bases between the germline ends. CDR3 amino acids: CASSIGSKDGGFDQPQHF. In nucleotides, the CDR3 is TGTGCCAGTAGTATTGGTTCGAAAGATGGGGGGTTCGATCAGCCCCAGCATTTT.

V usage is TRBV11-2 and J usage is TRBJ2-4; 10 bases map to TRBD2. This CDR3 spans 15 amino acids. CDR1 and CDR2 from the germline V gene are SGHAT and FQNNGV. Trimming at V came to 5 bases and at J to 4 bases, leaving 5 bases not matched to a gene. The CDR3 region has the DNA TGTGCCAGCAGCCCCCGGACTAGCGGAAAAAACATTCAGTACTTC. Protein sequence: CASSPRTSGKNIQYF.

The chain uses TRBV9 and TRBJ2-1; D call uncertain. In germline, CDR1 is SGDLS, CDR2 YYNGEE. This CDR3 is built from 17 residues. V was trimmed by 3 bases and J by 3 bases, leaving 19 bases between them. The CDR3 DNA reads TGTGCCAGCAGCGGACCGGGTGGTTCCCGAGTCTACAATGAGCAGTTCTTC. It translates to CASSGPGGSRVYNEQFF.

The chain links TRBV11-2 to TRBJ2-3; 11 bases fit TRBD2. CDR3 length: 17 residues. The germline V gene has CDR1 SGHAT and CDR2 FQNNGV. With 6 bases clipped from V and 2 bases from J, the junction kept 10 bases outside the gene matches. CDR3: CASRRPLSGRATDTQYF. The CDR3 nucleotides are TGTGCCAGCAGACGCCCTCTTAGCGGGAGGGCCACAGATACGCAGTATTTT.

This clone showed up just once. As DNA, the CDR3 is TGTGCCAGCAGCTTACAGGCGGGACAGACGATTCCGTCCTACGAGCAGTACTTC. Its translation: CASSLQAGQTIPSYEQYF. V is TRBV7-2 and J is TRBJ2-7; perhaps TRBD1 as D (7 bases). V was trimmed by 2 bases and J by 1 base, leaving 21 bases between them. Germline V gene sequence: CDR1 SGHTA, CDR2 FQGNSA. This CDR3 spans 18 amino acids.

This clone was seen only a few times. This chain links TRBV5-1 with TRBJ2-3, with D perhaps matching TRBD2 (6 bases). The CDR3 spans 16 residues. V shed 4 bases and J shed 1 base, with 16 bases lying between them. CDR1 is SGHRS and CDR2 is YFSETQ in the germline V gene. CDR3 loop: CASSPKPSSGTDTQYF. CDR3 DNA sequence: TGCGCCAGCAGCCCGAAGCCCTCTAGCGGCACAGATACGCAGTATTTT.

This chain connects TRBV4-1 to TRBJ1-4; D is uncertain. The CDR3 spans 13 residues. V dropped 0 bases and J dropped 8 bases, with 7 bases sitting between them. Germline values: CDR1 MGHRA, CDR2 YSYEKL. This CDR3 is CASSQDRWEKLFF. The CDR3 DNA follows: TGCGCCAGCAGCCAAGATCGGTGGGAAAAACTGTTTTTT.

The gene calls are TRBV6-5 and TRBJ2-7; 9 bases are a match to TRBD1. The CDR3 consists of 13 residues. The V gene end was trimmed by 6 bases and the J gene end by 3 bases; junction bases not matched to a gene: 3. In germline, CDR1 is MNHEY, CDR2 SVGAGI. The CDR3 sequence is CASSDRGNYEQYF. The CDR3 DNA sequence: TGTGCCAGCAGCGACAGGGGGAACTACGAGCAGTACTTC.

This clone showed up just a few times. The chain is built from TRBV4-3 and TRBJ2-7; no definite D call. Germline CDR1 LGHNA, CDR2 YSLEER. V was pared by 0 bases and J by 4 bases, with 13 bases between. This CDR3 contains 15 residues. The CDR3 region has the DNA TGCGCCAGCAGCCAAGATAGCTCAGTGAGATACGAGCAGTACTTC. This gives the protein CASSQDSSVRYEQYF.

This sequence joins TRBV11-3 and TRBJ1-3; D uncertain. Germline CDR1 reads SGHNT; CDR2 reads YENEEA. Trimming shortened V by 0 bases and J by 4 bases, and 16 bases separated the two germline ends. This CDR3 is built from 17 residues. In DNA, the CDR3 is TGTGCCAGCAGCTTAGATCCCGCAGTGGCCTTCGGAAACACCATATATTTT. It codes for CASSLDPAVAFGNTIYF. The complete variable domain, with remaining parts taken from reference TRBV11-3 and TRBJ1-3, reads EAGVVQSPRYKIIEKKQPVAFWCNPISGHNTLYWYLQNLGQGPELLIRYENEEAVDDSQLPKDRFSAERLKGVDSTLKIQPAELGDSAVYLCASSLDPAVAFGNTIYFGEGSWLTVV.

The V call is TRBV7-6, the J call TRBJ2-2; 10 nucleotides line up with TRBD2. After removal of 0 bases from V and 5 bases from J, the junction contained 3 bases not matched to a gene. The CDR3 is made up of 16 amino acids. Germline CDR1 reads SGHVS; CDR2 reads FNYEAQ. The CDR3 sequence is CASSLAASGGTGELFF. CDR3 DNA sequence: TGTGCCAGCAGCTTAGCGGCTAGCGGGGGAACCGGGGAGCTGTTTTTT. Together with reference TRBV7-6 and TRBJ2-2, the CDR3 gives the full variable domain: GAGVSQSPRYKVTKRGQDVALRCDPISGHVSLYWYRQALGQGPEFLTYFNYEAQQDKSGLPNDRFSAERPEGSISTLTIQRTEQRDSAMYRCASSLAASGGTGELFFGEGSRLTVL.

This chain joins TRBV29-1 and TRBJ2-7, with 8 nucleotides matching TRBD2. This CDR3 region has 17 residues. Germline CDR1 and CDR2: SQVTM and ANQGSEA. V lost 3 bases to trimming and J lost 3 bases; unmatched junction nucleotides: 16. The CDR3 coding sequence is TGCAGCGTTGAGACTAGCGACAGAATCACCTGGAACTACGAGCAGTACTTC. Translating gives CSVETSDRITWNYEQYF.

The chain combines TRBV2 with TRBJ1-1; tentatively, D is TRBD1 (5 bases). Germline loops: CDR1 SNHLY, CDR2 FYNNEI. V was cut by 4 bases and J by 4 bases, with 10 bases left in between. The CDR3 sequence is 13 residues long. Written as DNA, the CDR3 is TGTGCCAGCAGTGCCAGGGTGATCACTGAAGCTTTCTTT. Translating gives CASSARVITEAFF.

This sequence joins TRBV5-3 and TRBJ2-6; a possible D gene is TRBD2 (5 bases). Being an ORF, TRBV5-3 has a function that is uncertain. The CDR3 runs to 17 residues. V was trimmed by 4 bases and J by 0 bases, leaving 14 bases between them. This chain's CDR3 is CARSTSLGDSGANVLTF. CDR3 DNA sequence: TGTGCCAGAAGCACCTCACTCGGGGACTCTGGGGCCAACGTCCTGACTTTC.